This entry lists 22 T cell receptor beta chains sequenced from one sample in a study of blood T cell repertoires in COVID-19. Assay used: immunoSEQ multiplex PCR; TCRdb lists only in-frame clones, some missing. The sample lists under 300,000 clones; about four fifths were seen once. What was sequenced was peripheral blood. The receptors stem from a man aged 80 or over with acute or convalescent COVID-19.

The chain is built from TRBV7-3 and TRBJ2-1; 15 positions agree with TRBD2. The germline gives CDR1 SGHTA, CDR2 FQGTGA. The CDR3 length is 20 residues. V trimming: 6 bases; J trimming: 11 bases; junction bases outside the gene matches: 23. Here the CDR3 DNA reads TGTGCCAGCAGTTCTCACCAGGGACTAGCGGGAGGTTACCCTAAACCACAGCAGTTCTTC. Protein: CASSSHQGLAGGYPKPQQFF.

The V and J genes are TRBV10-1 and TRBJ2-2, with D perhaps matching TRBD1 (6 bases). Between the trimmed V and J ends, which lost 3 bases and 2 bases, there was a span of 7 bases. Germline CDR1 reads WNHNN; CDR2 reads SYGVQD (reference sequence). This CDR3 is built from 14 residues. CDR3 sequence reads: CASSEQGNTGELFF. CDR3 coding DNA: TGCGCCAGCAGTGAACAGGGAAACACCGGGGAGCTGTTTTTT.

This chain joins TRBV7-3 and TRBJ1-1, with D unclear. The CDR3 has 13 amino acids. The ends were cut back, 4 bases at V and 1 base at J, with 7 bases in the middle. Germline CDR1 SGHTA, CDR2 FQGTGA. The CDR3 bases are TGTGCCAGCAGCTCTCCAGAGAACACTGAAGCTTTCTTT. Amino acid sequence: CASSSPENTEAFF.

This clone has a single count. The rearrangement joins TRBV9 to TRBJ1-3; 11 nucleotides line up with TRBD1. Per the germline V gene, CDR1 is SGDLS and CDR2 is YYNGEE. V was clipped by 4 bases and J by 6 bases; unmatched bases: 6. The CDR3 is 15 residues long. The CDR3 DNA reads as TGTGCCAGCAGCCCCGCGGACAGGGGGCTAAACACCATATATTTT. As protein: CASSPADRGLNTIYF. The full variable domain, rest sourced from reference TRBV9 and TRBJ1-3, is DSGVTQTPKHLITATGQRVTLRCSPRSGDLSVYWYQQSLDQGLQFLIQYYNGEERAKGNILERFSAQQFPDLHSELNLSSLELGDSALYFCASSPADRGLNTIYFGEGSWLTVV.

The V call is TRBV5-5, the J call TRBJ2-7; possibly TRBD1 for D (6 bases). The CDR3 spans 16 residues. CDR1 and CDR2 (germline): SGHKS, YYEKEE (reference sequence). Trimming cost V 0 bases and J 3 bases, with 16 bases left between them. The CDR3 DNA sequence: TGTGCCAGCAGCTTGGTGTCAGGGGTCAAGTACTACGAGCAGTACTTC. Residues: CASSLVSGVKYYEQYF.

This clone was observed a few times. The chain uses TRBV30 and TRBJ2-5, with TRBD1 identical over 7 bases. V shed 4 bases, J shed 4 bases, and the junction held 6 bases outside the gene matches. This CDR3 comprises 13 residues. The germline V gene encodes CDR1 GTSNPN and CDR2 SVGIG (reference sequence). The CDR3, as DNA: TGTGCCTGGAAATCAGCAGGGGGAGAGACCCAGTACTTC. Protein product: CAWKSAGGETQYF.

The rearrangement links TRBV5-4 to TRBJ2-7, with D possibly being TRBD2 (5 bases). The V and J ends lost 4 bases and 6 bases respectively, with 11 bases between them. The CDR3 has 12 amino acids. Germline V lookup: CDR1 SGHNT, CDR2 YYREEE (reference sequence). For the CDR3, the DNA is TGTGCCAGCAGCCAGCATGAGGGCGAGCAGTACTTC. This gives the protein CASSQHEGEQYF.

This clone was seen only once. The chain has TRBV18 and TRBJ1-2, with unresolved D. Germline loops: CDR1 KGHSH, CDR2 LQKENI. This CDR3 region has 14 residues. Trimming took off 0 bases at V and 8 bases at J, with 13 bases between the two ends. CDR3: CASSPPQVPAGYTF. For the CDR3, the DNA is TGTGCCAGCTCACCACCCCAGGTTCCGGCGGGCTACACCTTC.

CDR3 sequence: CASRSSGGALPQYF. CDR3 DNA: TGTGCCAGCAGGTCTAGCGGGGGGGCCCTCCCCCAGTACTTC. The gene calls are TRBV6-5 and TRBJ2-5, with 12 nucleotides matching TRBD2. The CDR3 contains 14 residues. Trimming took 6 bases from V and 9 from J; bases not matched to a gene: 8. Germline V lookup: CDR1 MNHEY, CDR2 SVGAGI.

In DNA, the CDR3 is TGTGCCAGCTCACGGGACATCGATCAGCCCCAGCATTTT. Residues: CASSRDIDQPQHF. V and J are TRBV18 and TRBJ1-5; TRBD1 might be the D (6 bases). The ends were cut back, 4 bases at V and 5 bases at J, with 9 bases in the middle. The CDR3 is made up of 13 amino acids. Germline values: CDR1 KGHSH, CDR2 LQKENI.

J is TRBJ2-5 and V is TRBV28, with D uncertain. Trimming left V 3 bases short and J 0 bases short, with 8 bases between. CDR3 size: 14 residues. Germline values: CDR1 MDHEN, CDR2 SYDVKM. In DNA, the CDR3 is TGTGCCAGCAGTTTCGCGGCCGACCAAGAGACCCAGTACTTC. It is translated as CASSFAADQETQYF.

This chain links TRBV5-4 with TRBJ2-6; D perhaps matches TRBD2 (6 bases). V lost 3 bases and J lost 0, with 13 bases in between. The CDR3 extends over 17 amino acids. The germline CDR1 and CDR2 sequences are SGHNT and YYREEE (reference sequence). The CDR3 DNA reads as TGTGCCAGCAGCTCTGGGGGGAGACCCTCTGGGGCCAACGTCCTGACTTTC. It specifies CASSSGGRPSGANVLTF. Full variable domain (remainder filled in from reference TRBV5-4 and TRBJ2-6): ETGVTQSPTHLIKTRGQQVTLRCSSQSGHNTVSWYQQALGQGPQFIFQYYREEENGRGNFPPRFSGLQFPNYSSELNVNALELDDSALYLCASSSGGRPSGANVLTFGAGSRLTVL.

The chain uses TRBV3-1 (or the pseudogene TRBV3-2) and TRBJ1-2; possible D gene TRBD1, 5 bases. The CDR3 spans 15 residues. CDR1 LGHDT and CDR2 YNNKEL come from the germline V gene (reference sequence). Trimming took 0 bases from V and 1 from J, leaving 9 bases between them. The CDR3 is CASSQEGRVNYGYTF. CDR3 DNA: TGTGCCAGCAGCCAAGAAGGCAGGGTTAACTATGGCTACACCTTC.

V and J are TRBV27 and TRBJ2-1; TRBD2 aligns across 8 bases. Germline CDR1 reads MNHEY; CDR2 reads SMNVEV (reference sequence). The CDR3 extends over 15 amino acids. V was clipped by 8 bases and J by 7 bases; unmatched bases: 13. The CDR3 protein is CASADLGRGGNEQFF. DNA of the CDR3: TGTGCCAGCGCTGACCTCGGGAGGGGCGGGAATGAGCAGTTCTTC.

The J gene is TRBJ1-2, the V gene TRBV6-6, with TRBD1 identical over 9 bases. V lost 6 bases to trimming and J lost 8 bases; unmatched junction nucleotides: 7. CDR1 is MNHNY and CDR2 is SVGAGI in the germline V gene (reference sequence). The CDR3 is made up of 13 amino acids. The CDR3 spells CASRPWTGDGYTF. Written as DNA, the CDR3 is TGTGCCAGCAGACCCTGGACAGGGGACGGCTACACCTTC.

The chain has TRBV5-1 and TRBJ2-3, with 7 bases fitting TRBD1. With V trimmed by 4 bases and J by 0 bases, 8 bases remained unmatched. The CDR3 is made up of 16 amino acids. Germline V gene data show CDR1 as SGHRS and CDR2 as YFSETQ. The CDR3 DNA follows: TGCGCCAGCAGCCCCCGACCGGGACAGAGCACAGATACGCAGTATTTT. Its protein product is CASSPRPGQSTDTQYF. Full variable domain (rest looked up from reference TRBV5-1 and TRBJ2-3): KAGVTQTPRYLIKTRGQQVTLSCSPISGHRSVSWYQQTPGQGLQFLFEYFSETQRNKGNFPGRFSGRQFSNSRSEMNVSTLELGDSALYLCASSPRPGQSTDTQYFGPGTRLTVL.

The rearrangement joins TRBV7-2 to TRBJ2-1; 13 nucleotides match TRBD2. CDR1 and CDR2 from the germline V gene are SGHTA and FQGNSA. CDR3 length equals 21 residues. V was pared by 0 bases and J by 6 bases, with 17 bases of the junction left unmatched. CDR3 region: CASSLAPYRAPGLAGLNEQFF. DNA of the CDR3: TGTGCCAGCAGCTTAGCTCCTTACCGGGCCCCGGGACTAGCGGGGCTCAATGAGCAGTTCTTC.

This chain uses TRBV24-1 with TRBJ2-7; 11 bases match TRBD2. The V gene end was trimmed by 3 bases and the J gene end by 2 bases; junction bases not matched to a gene: 5. Germline CDR1 KGHDR, CDR2 SFDVKD. The CDR3 extends over 16 amino acids. The CDR3 spells CATSDRTSGGTYEQYF. Written as DNA, the CDR3 is TGTGCCACCAGTGATCGCACTAGCGGGGGAACCTACGAGCAGTACTTC.

This clone was observed a handful of times. The rearrangement links TRBV2 to TRBJ1-2, with a weak D call TRBD1 (6 bases). CDR1 and CDR2 from the germline V gene are SNHLY and FYNNEI. This CDR3 is 13 amino acids long. The V end was cut by 7 bases, the J end by 7 bases, with 16 bases between. Here the CDR3 reads CASTYGGAPGYTF. The CDR3 coding sequence is TGTGCCAGCACCTACGGGGGGGCCCCTGGCTACACCTTC.

The J gene is TRBJ1-4, the V gene TRBV6-1, with 12 positions matching TRBD1. From germline, CDR1 is MNHNS and CDR2 SASEGT. The CDR3 runs 17 residues. V gave up 1 base and J gave up 7 bases; unmatched junction bases: 7. CDR3 region: CASSEERDRGLGEKLFF. The CDR3, as DNA: TGTGCCAGCAGTGAAGAAAGGGACAGGGGGCTGGGTGAAAAACTGTTTTTT.

This chain connects TRBV6-5 to TRBJ1-4; 7 nucleotides align to TRBD1. The CDR3 is 13 residues long. V was pared by 6 bases and J by 8 bases, with 6 bases of the junction left unmatched. CDR1 is MNHEY, CDR2 SVGAGI, per germline. CDR3: CASRNSGGEKLFF. DNA for the CDR3: TGTGCCAGCAGGAACTCAGGGGGGGAAAAACTGTTTTTT.

This chain joins TRBV6-2 or TRBV6-3 and TRBJ2-3; 8 bases are shared with TRBD2. Per the germline V gene, CDR1 is MNHEY and CDR2 is SVGEGT. Trimming cost V 4 bases and J 0 bases; bases outside gene matches: 3. The CDR3 sequence is 15 residues long. CDR3 protein: CASSSLAESTDTQYF. In DNA, the CDR3 is TGTGCCAGCAGTTCACTAGCGGAAAGCACAGATACGCAGTATTTT.